One sample yielded the 7 T cell receptor beta chains listed below, sequenced in a study of neurological immune-mediated disorders. TCRdb recomputed calls from the 5' RACE reads with MiXCR, one row per CDR3 protein. The sample yields about 59,000 distinct CDR3 sequences, under 4.5% seen once. Sample: PBMCs. The receptors were sampled from a woman younger than 45 with multiple sclerosis.

Many counts were recorded for this clonotype. The chain employs TRBV6-2 or TRBV6-3 and TRBJ2-4; D not resolved. The CDR3 runs 15 residues. CDR1 and CDR2 from the germline V gene are MNHEY and SVGEGT. Trimming removed 6 bases from V and 2 bases from J, with 14 bases in between. This CDR3 reads CASSRMDHTKNIQYF. CDR3 coding DNA: TGTGCCAGCAGCCGCATGGACCATACCAAAAACATTCAGTACTTC.

The table lists this clonotype with many counts. This CDR3 reads CASSLEGADNSPLHF. CDR3 sequence (DNA): TGTGCCAGCAGCTTGGAGGGGGCTGATAATTCACCCCTCCACTTT. The rearrangement uses TRBV7-2 and TRBJ1-6, with TRBD1 matching over 7 bases. Trimming at V came to 3 bases and at J to 5 bases, leaving 4 bases not matched to a gene. Per the germline V gene, CDR1 is SGHTA and CDR2 is FQGNSA. This CDR3 has 15 amino acids.

This clonotype was recorded many times. The chain employs TRBV28 and TRBJ1-5; possibly TRBD1 for D (6 bases). Looked up from germline, CDR1 is MDHEN and CDR2 is SYDVKM. Trimming stripped 4 bases from V and 4 bases from J, with 11 bases between. This CDR3 spans 14 amino acids. Written as DNA, the CDR3 is TGTGCCAGCAGTTCCCTCGACAGGAATCAGCCCCAGCATTTT. It yields the protein CASSSLDRNQPQHF. Filled out from reference TRBV28 and TRBJ1-5, the complete variable domain reads DVKVTQSSRYLVKRTGEKVFLECVQDMDHENMFWYRQDPGLGLRLIYFSYDVKMKEKGDIPEGYSVSREKKERFSLILESASTNQTSMYLCASSSLDRNQPQHFGDGTRLSIL.

This clonotype was detected many times. V and J are TRBV10-3 and TRBJ2-2, with TRBD2 matching 8 bases. In germline, CDR1 is ENHRY, CDR2 SYGVKD. Trimming removed 7 bases from V and 6 bases from J; junction bases left unmatched: 7. The CDR3 extends over 14 amino acids. CDR3 sequence reads: CAIMRGEQPGELFF. The CDR3 nucleotides are TGTGCCATCATGCGGGGGGAACAACCCGGGGAGCTGTTTTTT.

This clonotype was seen many times. This rearrangement joins TRBV5-1 to TRBJ1-1; the D gene is possibly TRBD1 (5 bases). The CDR3 length is 15 residues. From germline, CDR1 is SGHRS and CDR2 YFSETQ. V lost 1 base, J lost 5 bases, and 15 bases lay in between. The CDR3: CASSLFGGEETEAFF. In DNA form, the CDR3 reads TGCGCCAGCAGCTTGTTCGGGGGAGAAGAGACTGAAGCTTTCTTT. The whole variable domain, remainder taken from reference TRBV5-1 and TRBJ1-1, is KAGVTQTPRYLIKTRGQQVTLSCSPISGHRSVSWYQQTPGQGLQFLFEYFSETQRNKGNFPGRFSGRQFSNSRSEMNVSTLELGDSALYLCASSLFGGEETEAFFGQGTRLTVV.

This clonotype was detected many times. The V call is TRBV12-3 or TRBV12-4, the J call TRBJ2-5; weak D call: TRBD2 (5 bases). The CDR3 sequence is 14 residues long. V was trimmed by 6 bases and J by 5 bases, leaving 16 bases between them. The CDR3 region is CASSPSARGETQYF. CDR3 bases: TGTGCCAGCAGCCCCTCAGCTCGGGGTGAGACCCAGTACTTC.

This clonotype was counted many times. This rearrangement joins TRBV29-1 to TRBJ1-6; 7 bases agree with TRBD1. The trim removed 4 bases at V and 10 bases at J, leaving 7 bases unmatched. This CDR3 is built from 13 residues. Germline-derived CDR1 and CDR2 are SQVTM and ANQGSEA. CDR3 sequence (DNA): TGCAGCGTTGGAGAGACAGGGACGTCACCCCTCCACTTT. It translates to CSVGETGTSPLHF. The complete variable domain, with remaining parts taken from reference TRBV29-1 and TRBJ1-6, reads SAVISQKPSRDICQRGTSLTIQCQVDSQVTMMFWYRQQPGQSLTLIATANQGSEATYESGFVIDKFPISRPNLTFSTLTVSNMSPEDSSIYLCSVGETGTSPLHFGNGTRLTVT.